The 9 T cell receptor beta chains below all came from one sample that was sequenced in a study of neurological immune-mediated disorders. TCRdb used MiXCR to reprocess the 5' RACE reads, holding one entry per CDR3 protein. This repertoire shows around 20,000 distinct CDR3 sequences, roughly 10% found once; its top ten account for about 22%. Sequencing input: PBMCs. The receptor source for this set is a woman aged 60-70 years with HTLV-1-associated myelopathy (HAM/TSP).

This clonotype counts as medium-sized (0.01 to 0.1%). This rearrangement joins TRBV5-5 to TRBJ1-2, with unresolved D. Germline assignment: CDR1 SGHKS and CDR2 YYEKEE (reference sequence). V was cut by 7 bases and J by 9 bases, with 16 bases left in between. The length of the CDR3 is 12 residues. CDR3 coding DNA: TGTGCCAGCGCCCCGAAGGGTACGAGCTACACCTTC. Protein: CASAPKGTSYTF.

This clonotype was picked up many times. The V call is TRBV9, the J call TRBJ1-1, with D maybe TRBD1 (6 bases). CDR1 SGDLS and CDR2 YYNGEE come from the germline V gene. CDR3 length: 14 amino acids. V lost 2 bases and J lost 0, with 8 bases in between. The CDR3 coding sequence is TGTGCCAGCAGCGTCGGACAGTTGAACACTGAAGCTTTCTTT. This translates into CASSVGQLNTEAFF.

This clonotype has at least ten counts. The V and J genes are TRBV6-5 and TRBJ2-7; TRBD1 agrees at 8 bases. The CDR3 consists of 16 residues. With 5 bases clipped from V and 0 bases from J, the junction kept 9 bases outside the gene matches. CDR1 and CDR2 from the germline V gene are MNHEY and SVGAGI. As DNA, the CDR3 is TGTGCCAGCAGTGATCGGACAGGGCTAAGCTCCTACGAGCAGTACTTC. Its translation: CASSDRTGLSSYEQYF.

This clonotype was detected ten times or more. CDR3 region: CAISQGQDTGELFF. In nucleotides, the CDR3 is TGTGCCATCAGCCAGGGACAGGACACCGGGGAGCTGTTTTTT. The chain recombines TRBV10-3 with TRBJ2-2, with 8 bases lining up with TRBD1. This CDR3 region has 14 residues. J gave up 3 bases and V 6 bases, and 3 bases lay outside the gene matches. Germline lookup yields CDR1 ENHRY and CDR2 SYGVKD.

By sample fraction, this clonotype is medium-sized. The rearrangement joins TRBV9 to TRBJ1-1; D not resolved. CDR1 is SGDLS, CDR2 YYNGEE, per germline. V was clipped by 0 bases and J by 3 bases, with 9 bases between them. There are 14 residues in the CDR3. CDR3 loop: CASSVDVFHTEAFF. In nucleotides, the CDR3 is TGTGCCAGCAGCGTAGACGTATTCCACACTGAAGCTTTCTTT.

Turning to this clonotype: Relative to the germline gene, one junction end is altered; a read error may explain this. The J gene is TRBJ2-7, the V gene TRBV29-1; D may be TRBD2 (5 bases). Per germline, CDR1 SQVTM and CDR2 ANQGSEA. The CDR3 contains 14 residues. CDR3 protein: CSVRSGDGAYEKYF. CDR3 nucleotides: TGCAGCGTTCGCAGCGGTGACGGAGCCTACGAGAAGTACTTC.

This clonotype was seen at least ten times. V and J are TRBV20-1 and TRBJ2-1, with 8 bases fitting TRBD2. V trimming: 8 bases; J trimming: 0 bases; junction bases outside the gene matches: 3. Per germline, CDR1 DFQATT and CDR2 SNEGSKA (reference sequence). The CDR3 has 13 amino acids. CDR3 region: CSYRGGSYNEQFF. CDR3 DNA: TGCAGTTATCGGGGGGGCTCCTACAATGAGCAGTTCTTC.

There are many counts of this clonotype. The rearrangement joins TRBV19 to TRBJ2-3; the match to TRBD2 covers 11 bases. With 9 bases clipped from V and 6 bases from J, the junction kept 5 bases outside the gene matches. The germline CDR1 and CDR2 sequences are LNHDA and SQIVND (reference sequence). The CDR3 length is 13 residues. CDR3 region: CASSSGGMDTQYF. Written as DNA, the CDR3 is TGTGCCAGCTCTAGCGGGGGGATGGATACGCAGTATTTT.

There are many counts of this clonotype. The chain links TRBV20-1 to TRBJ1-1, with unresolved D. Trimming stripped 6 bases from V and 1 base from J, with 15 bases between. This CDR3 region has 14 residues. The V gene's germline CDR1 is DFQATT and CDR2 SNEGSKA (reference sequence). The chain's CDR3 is CSAPGISGNTEAFF. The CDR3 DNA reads TGCAGTGCCCCGGGGATTTCGGGGAACACTGAAGCTTTCTTT.